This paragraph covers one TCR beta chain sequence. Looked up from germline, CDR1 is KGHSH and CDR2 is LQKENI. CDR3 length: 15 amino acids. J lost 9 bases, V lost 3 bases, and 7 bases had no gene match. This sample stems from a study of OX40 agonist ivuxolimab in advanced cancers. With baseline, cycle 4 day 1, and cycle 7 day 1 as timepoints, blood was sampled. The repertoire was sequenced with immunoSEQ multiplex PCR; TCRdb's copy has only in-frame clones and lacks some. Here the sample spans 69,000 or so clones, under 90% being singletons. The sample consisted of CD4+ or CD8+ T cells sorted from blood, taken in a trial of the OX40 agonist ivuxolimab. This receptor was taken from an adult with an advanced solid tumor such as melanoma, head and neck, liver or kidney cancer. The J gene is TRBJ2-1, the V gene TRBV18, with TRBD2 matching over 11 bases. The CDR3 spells CASSPGTSGGSEQFF. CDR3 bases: TGTGCCAGCTCACCCGGGACTAGCGGAGGGAGTGAGCAGTTCTTC.